This TCR beta chain was identified during a study of blood T cell repertoires in COVID-19. With 2 bases clipped from V and 1 base from J, the junction kept 3 bases outside the gene matches. The CDR3 is made up of 17 amino acids. Germline lookup yields CDR1 MNHEY and CDR2 SMNVEV (reference sequence). As originally analysed: Reference gene primer amplification gave estimated nucleated cell counts. Clones were sequenced by immunoSEQ multiplex PCR, and TCRdb holds only the in-frame ones, with some missing. That table furnishes V, J and clone size, whereas the DNA furnished D and trimming. Here the sample spans approximately 90,000 clones, around 75% being singletons. A Seattle source enrolled patients during active infection and followed them longitudinally.

V is TRBV27 and J is TRBJ2-2; the match to TRBD2 covers 11 bases. The sequenced sample was peripheral blood. This TCR was recovered from a man aged 65 to 85 with COVID-19, enrolled during active disease. Written as DNA, the CDR3 is TGTGCCAGCAGTTTACTAGCGGGGGGCGGGAACACCGGGGAGCTGTTTTTT. It translates to CASSLLAGGGNTGELFF.